The next 13 T cell receptor beta chains were all read from a single sample in a study of blood T cell repertoires in COVID-19. Libraries were prepared by immunoSEQ multiplex PCR; TCRdb keeps only in-frame clonotypes and omits some of them. The sample lists 200,000 to 250,000 clones, 82% occurring once. What was sequenced was peripheral blood. All receptors come from a woman aged 80 or over with COVID-19, enrolled during active disease.

The V and J genes are TRBV4-3 and TRBJ2-3; D might be TRBD2 (6 bases). The CDR3 consists of 16 residues. Trimming took off 2 bases at V and 2 bases at J, with 14 bases between the two ends. Germline values: CDR1 LGHNA, CDR2 YSLEER. This chain's CDR3 is CASSQSTSQITDTQYF. CDR3 sequence (DNA): TGCGCCAGCAGCCAAAGCACTAGCCAGATCACAGATACGCAGTATTTT.

J is TRBJ1-5 and V is TRBV10-3; 9 bases line up with TRBD1. This CDR3 is 14 amino acids long. V lost 5 bases and J lost 3; bases outside the gene matches: 2. In germline, CDR1 is ENHRY, CDR2 SYGVKD. CDR3: CAISTGGLNQPQHF. CDR3 nucleotide sequence: TGTGCCATCAGTACAGGGGGCCTCAATCAGCCCCAGCATTTT.

CDR3 loop: CAWSKAEQYF. The CDR3 region has the DNA TGTGCCTGGAGTAAAGCCGAGCAGTACTTC. This sequence joins TRBV30 and TRBJ2-7; no clear D. Germline lookup yields CDR1 GTSNPN and CDR2 SVGIG (reference sequence). Trimming cost V 2 bases and J 6 bases, with 5 bases left between them. The CDR3 spans 10 residues. The full variable domain, rest sourced from reference TRBV30 and TRBJ2-7, is SQTIHQWPATLVQPVGSPLSLECTVEGTSNPNLYWYRQAAGRGLQLLFYSVGIGQISSEVPQNLSASRPQDRQFILSSKKLLLSDSGFYLCAWSKAEQYFGPGTRLTVT.

The chain carries TRBV13 and TRBJ1-3; TRBD1 aligns across 9 bases. The CDR3 contains 16 residues. Germline-derived CDR1 and CDR2 are PRHDT and FYEKMQ (reference sequence). With V trimmed by 5 bases and J by 4 bases, 9 bases remained unmatched. CDR3 nucleotides: TGTGCCAGCAGCCCGCAGGGACAGGGTAACGGAAACACCATATATTTT. It specifies CASSPQGQGNGNTIYF.

The rearrangement joins TRBV7-3 to TRBJ2-1, with D perhaps matching TRBD2 (6 bases). The germline CDR1 and CDR2 sequences are SGHTA and FQGTGA. Trimming left V 5 bases short and J 1 base short, with 15 bases between. The CDR3 consists of 16 residues. CDR3 in amino acids: CASSPVGGPSYNEQFF. For the CDR3, the DNA is TGTGCCAGCAGCCCAGTCGGGGGACCGTCCTACAATGAGCAGTTCTTC.

The gene calls are TRBV2 and TRBJ2-1; TRBD2 matches 14 bases. Germline trimming cut 10 bases from V and 0 bases from J; bases unmatched to any gene: 14. The CDR3 loop spans 19 amino acids. Germline CDR1 is SNHLY and CDR2 is FYNNEI. CDR3 sequence reads: CAMRTSGGPRGSSYNEQFF. The CDR3 DNA follows: TGTGCCATGAGGACTAGCGGGGGGCCTCGGGGTAGCTCCTACAATGAGCAGTTCTTC.

The chain recombines TRBV5-5 with TRBJ2-3; 10 positions match TRBD2. Losses at the gene ends were 0 bases for V and 4 bases for J; bases not matched to a gene: 5. Germline assignment: CDR1 SGHKS and CDR2 YYEKEE (reference sequence). CDR3 size: 16 residues. CDR3: CASSLGVAGGADTQYF. CDR3 in DNA: TGTGCCAGCAGCTTGGGGGTAGCGGGAGGTGCAGATACGCAGTATTTT.

This chain links TRBV5-1 with TRBJ2-5, with 10 bases aligning to TRBD2. The J segment lost 3 bases and the V segment lost 3 bases, leaving 5 bases of the junction unmatched. This CDR3 contains 15 residues. From germline, CDR1 is SGHRS and CDR2 YFSETQ. The CDR3 protein is CASSSRTSGEETQYF. DNA of the CDR3: TGCGCCAGCAGCTCCCGGACTAGCGGAGAAGAGACCCAGTACTTC.

The rearrangement links TRBV13 to TRBJ1-6; perhaps TRBD1 as D (6 bases). Looked up from germline, CDR1 is PRHDT and CDR2 is FYEKMQ (reference sequence). CDR3 length equals 17 residues. V was pared by 6 bases and J by 0 bases, with 15 bases between. The CDR3 DNA is TGTGCCAGCAGGTCGGGACACCAGAGCTCCTATAATTCACCCCTCCACTTT. Its translation is CASRSGHQSSYNSPLHF.

This rearrangement joins TRBV3-1 (or the pseudogene TRBV3-2) to TRBJ2-1; 16 bases map to TRBD2. Germline CDR1 is LGHDT and CDR2 is YNNKEL (reference sequence). This CDR3 has 14 amino acids. V shed 4 bases, J shed 14 bases, and the junction held 5 bases outside the gene matches. CDR3 amino acids: CASSPGTSGGEEFF. The CDR3 nucleotides read TGTGCCAGCAGCCCGGGGACTAGCGGGGGGGAGGAGTTCTTC.

This clone was detected only once. The genes are TRBV14 and TRBJ1-1; D is ambiguous. Trimming removed 4 bases from V and 5 bases from J, with 11 bases in between. Germline assignment: CDR1 SGHDN and CDR2 FVKESK. The CDR3 has 13 residues. CDR3 sequence: CASSRMERTEAFF. The CDR3 DNA sequence: TGTGCCAGCAGCCGGATGGAGAGGACTGAAGCTTTCTTT.

The V call is TRBV11-2, the J call TRBJ2-3, with D perhaps matching TRBD1 (5 bases). Germline-derived CDR1 and CDR2 are SGHAT and FQNNGV. The V end lost 2 bases, the J end lost 2 bases, and 11 bases lay between the germline ends. The CDR3 length is 15 residues. CDR3 loop: CASSLSGGHTDTQYF. In DNA form, the CDR3 reads TGTGCCAGCAGCTTATCCGGCGGACACACAGATACGCAGTATTTT. Full variable domain (outside the CDR3, taken from reference TRBV11-2 and TRBJ2-3): EAGVAQSPRYKIIEKRQSVAFWCNPISGHATLYWYQQILGQGPKLLIQFQNNGVVDDSQLPKDRFSAERLKGVDSTLKIQPAKLEDSAVYLCASSLSGGHTDTQYFGPGTRLTVL.

Written as DNA, the CDR3 is TGTGCCTGGAGTCCCTCTAGCAATCAGCCCCAGCATTTT. It is translated as CAWSPSSNQPQHF. This chain links TRBV30 with TRBJ1-5; D call uncertain. From germline, CDR1 is GTSNPN and CDR2 SVGIG (reference sequence). The CDR3 has 13 amino acids. Trimming left V 2 bases short and J 0 bases short, with 5 bases between.